The present T cell receptor beta chain was sequenced within a study of cytomegalovirus exposure and HLA in healthy donors. Study-wide results and caveats: HLA-A and HLA-B allele assignments for most subjects were reportedly predicted accurately using TCR beta sequences. The analysis excluded some indistinguishable V segments, including TRBV6-2 and TRBV6-3.

Notes on this clone: Antigen specificity is unknown.

PCR employed 60 Vbeta and 13 Jbeta primers. Produced via immunoSEQ multiplex PCR; TCRdb's table is partial and in-frame only. The sample data list 100,000 to 150,000 clones. Germline CDR1 is LGHNT and CDR2 is FRNRAP. V lost 6 bases and J lost 0, with 12 bases in between. The CDR3 sequence is 15 residues long. Material for sequencing was PBMCs. The rearrangement joins TRBV12-5 to TRBJ1-3; D is perhaps TRBD1 (6 bases). The clonotype originates from a man in his late teens or twenties in good health and CMV-seronegative. The CDR3 loop is CASGPNRVSGNTIYF. DNA of the CDR3: TGTGCTAGTGGCCCAAACAGGGTCTCTGGAAACACCATATATTTT.